This T cell receptor beta chain was retrieved from a study of immune characterization of retroperitoneal liposarcoma. Ten or more counts support this clonotype. Trimming pared 7 bases from V and 0 bases from J, leaving 13 bases between. The CDR3 consists of 15 residues. Germline loops: CDR1 MNHNY, CDR2 SVGAGI (reference sequence). TCRdb re-called the PCR reads with MiXCR, one entry per CDR3 protein. The table lists several thousand distinct CDR3 sequences, 25% to 35% of them singletons. The TCR was taken from a male donor with retroperitoneal liposarcoma. The sample was blood. The rearrangement joins TRBV6-6 to TRBJ1-5; maybe TRBD1 (5 bases). CDR3 sequence: CASTKTDYSNQPQHF. DNA for the CDR3: TGTGCCAGCACCAAGACAGACTATAGCAATCAGCCCCAGCATTTT.